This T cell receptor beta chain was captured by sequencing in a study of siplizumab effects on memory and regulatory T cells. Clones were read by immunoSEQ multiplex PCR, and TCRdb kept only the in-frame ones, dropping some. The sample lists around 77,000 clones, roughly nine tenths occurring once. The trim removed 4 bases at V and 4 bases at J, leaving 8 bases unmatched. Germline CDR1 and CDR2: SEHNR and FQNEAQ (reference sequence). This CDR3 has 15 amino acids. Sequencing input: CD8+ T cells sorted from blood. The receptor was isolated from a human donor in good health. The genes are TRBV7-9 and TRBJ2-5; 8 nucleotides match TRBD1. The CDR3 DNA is TGTGCCAGCAGCTCCCCATTAACAGGGGGAGAGACCCAGTACTTC. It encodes CASSSPLTGGETQYF.